The next 29 T cell receptor beta chains were all read from a single sample in a study of T cells after yellow fever vaccination. Each CDR3 protein is one row after TCRdb ran MiXCR on the 5' RACE reads. This repertoire shows 300,000 or so distinct CDR3 sequences, 10% to 15% found once; its top ten account for about 0.51%. Here the sequenced sample was CD4+ T cells sorted from PBMCs, taken 45 days after the yellow fever booster vaccination. The receptors shown here come from a man aged 25 to 40 who received the YFV17D yellow fever vaccine.

This clonotype was picked up a small number of times. V and J are TRBV7-6 and TRBJ2-2; D gene uncertain. CDR3 length: 15 amino acids. Per the germline V gene, CDR1 is SGHVS and CDR2 is FNYEAQ. V was pared by 5 bases and J by 6 bases, with 16 bases between. The CDR3 protein is CASSGLYRLAGELFF. The CDR3 region has the DNA TGTGCCAGCAGCGGCCTGTACCGCTTAGCCGGGGAGCTGTTTTTT.

This chain uses TRBV2 with TRBJ2-7; 7 bases are a match to TRBD2. Germline values: CDR1 SNHLY, CDR2 FYNNEI. The CDR3 is 14 residues long. The ends lost 5 bases at V and 0 bases at J; junction bases unmatched: 4. The CDR3 loop reads CASSTASGSYEQYF. In nucleotides, the CDR3 is TGTGCCAGCAGTACTGCTAGCGGCTCCTACGAGCAGTACTTC.

The chain joins TRBV24-1 to TRBJ2-5, with 15 bases lining up with TRBD2. The germline gives CDR1 KGHDR, CDR2 SFDVKD. The CDR3 extends over 17 amino acids. The trim removed 4 bases at V and 1 base at J, leaving 3 bases unmatched. In DNA form, the CDR3 reads TGTGCCACCAGTGACTCGGGACTAGCGGGAGGCCAAGAGACCCAGTACTTC. It encodes CATSDSGLAGGQETQYF.

This chain joins TRBV20-1 and TRBJ2-3; 7 bases align to TRBD2. V trimming: 3 bases; J trimming: 5 bases; junction bases outside the gene matches: 11. The length of the CDR3 is 15 residues. Germline loops: CDR1 DFQATT, CDR2 SNEGSKA (reference sequence). In nucleotides, the CDR3 is TGCAGTGCTAGCCGGGGCGGGACTACTTTAGATACGCAGTATTTT. This codes for CSASRGGTTLDTQYF.

This clonotype has only a few counts. V is TRBV27 and J is TRBJ2-7; 7 bases map to TRBD1. Germline CDR1 MNHEY, CDR2 SMNVEV (reference sequence). This CDR3 is built from 15 residues. Unmatched junction bases numbered 3, after V lost 1 base and J lost 0 bases. The CDR3 loop is CASSLLGGASYEQYF. The CDR3 coding sequence is TGTGCCAGCAGTTTATTAGGGGGCGCCTCCTACGAGCAGTACTTC.

This clonotype has more than one count but fewer than ten. V and J are TRBV30 and TRBJ2-2; D may be TRBD2 (6 bases). Trimming took off 3 bases at V and 4 bases at J, with 18 bases between the two ends. Germline CDR1 reads GTSNPN; CDR2 reads SVGIG (reference sequence). The CDR3 loop spans 16 amino acids. This CDR3 reads CAWRVAGTTGTGELFF. CDR3 coding DNA: TGTGCCTGGAGGGTTGCGGGGACCACGGGCACCGGGGAGCTGTTTTTT.

The gene calls are TRBV7-2 and TRBJ2-5, with D perhaps matching TRBD1 (5 bases). This CDR3 is built from 15 residues. Trimming stripped 8 bases from V and 1 base from J, with 17 bases between. Looked up from germline, CDR1 is SGHTA and CDR2 is FQGNSA. The DNA of the CDR3 is TGTGCCAGCCGACCCCGGGCACAGGTCCAAGAGACCCAGTACTTC. This encodes CASRPRAQVQETQYF.

Written as DNA, the CDR3 is TGTGCCAGTCGGACTAGCTACAATGAGCAGTTCTTC. Translated: CASRTSYNEQFF. This chain links TRBV19 with TRBJ2-1, with 7 bases fitting TRBD2. The CDR3 is 12 residues long. Germline V gives CDR1 LNHDA, CDR2 SQIVND (reference sequence). With V trimmed by 8 bases and J by 3 bases, 1 base remained unmatched.

The chain couples TRBV7-9 to TRBJ2-5, with unresolved D. The germline gives CDR1 SEHNR, CDR2 FQNEAQ (reference sequence). Deletions cut 1 base from V and 5 bases from J, with 5 bases between. The CDR3 covers 12 residues. The CDR3, as DNA: TGTGCCAGCAGCTTAGAAACGGAGACCCAGTACTTC. Its protein product is CASSLETETQYF.

This chain uses TRBV5-1 with TRBJ2-1; D not resolved. In germline, CDR1 is SGHRS, CDR2 YFSETQ. This CDR3 has 15 residues. Trimming took off 6 bases at V and 2 bases at J, with 15 bases between the two ends. The CDR3 is CASNPDGKPYNEQFF. DNA for the CDR3: TGCGCCAGCAACCCGGACGGTAAACCCTACAATGAGCAGTTCTTC.

As to this clonotype: A read error may be the cause here, since a much bigger clone is one base away. The chain links TRBV3-1 to TRBJ2-1; the D is unclear. The CDR3 contains 18 residues. V was cut by 1 base and J by 0 bases, with 16 bases left in between. Germline V gene data show CDR1 as LGHDT and CDR2 as YNNKEL (reference sequence). The CDR3 DNA reads TGTGCCAGCAGCCAAGTACTGCTGACTCGGAGCTCCTACAATGAGCAGTTCTTC. Residues: CASSQVLLTRSSYNEQFF.

This clonotype has just a few counts. V usage is TRBV10-3 and J usage is TRBJ2-7, with D maybe TRBD1 (5 bases). This CDR3 is built from 13 residues. Germline V gene sequence: CDR1 ENHRY, CDR2 SYGVKD. Trimming shortened V by 7 bases and J by 5 bases, and 15 bases separated the two germline ends. CDR3 residues: CAITDKGGNEQYF. In DNA form, the CDR3 reads TGTGCCATCACGGACAAGGGCGGCAACGAGCAGTACTTC.

This clonotype was observed many times. For the CDR3, the DNA is TGTGCCAGCAGCCTCTCGTGGGGAGAGCAGTACTTC. This codes for CASSLSWGEQYF. This chain joins TRBV7-2 and TRBJ2-7; D unresolved. The CDR3 length is 12 residues. Germline CDR1 is SGHTA and CDR2 is FQGNSA. Trimming cost V 5 bases and J 7 bases, with 12 bases left between them.

This clonotype was picked up many times. V is TRBV5-1 and J is TRBJ2-7; TRBD1 matches 9 bases. CDR1 is SGHRS, CDR2 YFSETQ, per germline. V trimming: 4 bases; J trimming: 3 bases; junction bases outside the gene matches: 5. The CDR3 loop spans 14 amino acids. In DNA, the CDR3 is TGCGCCAGCAGCCAGGGACAGGGCGGCTACGAGCAGTACTTC. The encoded protein is CASSQGQGGYEQYF.

The chain joins TRBV29-1 to TRBJ2-2, with 9 bases lining up with TRBD1. The ends lost 4 bases at V and 5 bases at J; junction bases unmatched: 5. The CDR3 length is 14 residues. Germline-derived CDR1 and CDR2 are SQVTM and ANQGSEA. The CDR3 DNA is TGCAGCGTTGGAGGGACAGGGAGGACCGGGGAGCTGTTTTTT. Its translation is CSVGGTGRTGELFF.

The V call is TRBV20-1, the J call TRBJ2-1, with 8 bases lining up with TRBD1. The CDR3 sequence is 14 residues long. Trimming at V came to 4 bases and at J to 6 bases, leaving 8 bases not matched to a gene. Germline V gene data show CDR1 as DFQATT and CDR2 as SNEGSKA (reference sequence). The CDR3: CSANPRGLSNEQFF. CDR3 DNA: TGCAGTGCTAATCCCAGGGGGCTCTCCAATGAGCAGTTCTTC.

This clonotype has just a few counts. The chain links TRBV28 to TRBJ1-2; no firm D call. Trimming left V 7 bases short and J 2 bases short, with 11 bases between. Germline assignment: CDR1 MDHEN and CDR2 SYDVKM. The CDR3 sequence is 13 residues long. CDR3 protein: CASNKPPNYGYTF. For the CDR3, the DNA is TGTGCCAGCAACAAGCCCCCCAACTATGGCTACACCTTC.

The CDR3 loop is CASSQTGSGRRGEQFF. Here the CDR3 DNA reads TGTGCCAGCAGCCAGACAGGTAGCGGGAGGCGGGGTGAGCAGTTCTTC. J is TRBJ2-1 and V is TRBV7-8, with TRBD2 matching 10 bases. The CDR3 has 16 amino acids. Germline V CDR1 and CDR2: SGHVS, FQNEAQ. After removal of 5 bases from V and 9 bases from J, the junction contained 13 bases not matched to a gene.

This clonotype came up a few times. The chain carries TRBV4-3 and TRBJ2-4, with TRBD2 as a possible D gene (7 bases). Trimming took 2 bases from V and 14 from J, leaving 16 bases between them. The CDR3 is 13 residues long. Germline CDR1 and CDR2: LGHNA and YSLEER. CDR3 in amino acids: CASSQNPGGLKYF. CDR3 DNA sequence: TGCGCCAGCAGCCAAAATCCCGGGGGGCTGAAGTACTTC.

This clonotype has at least ten counts. The V and J genes are TRBV5-6 and TRBJ2-5; no reliable D call. The CDR3 contains 13 residues. Germline V gene data show CDR1 as SGHDT and CDR2 as YYEEEE. The ends were cut back, 4 bases at V and 4 bases at J, with 11 bases in the middle. The CDR3 protein is CASSTQFGETQYF. CDR3 nucleotides: TGTGCCAGCAGCACCCAGTTCGGAGAGACCCAGTACTTC. The whole variable domain, remainder taken from reference TRBV5-6 and TRBJ2-5, is DAGVTQSPTHLIKTRGQQVTLRCSPKSGHDTVSWYQQALGQGPQFIFQYYEEEERQRGNFPDRFSGHQFPNYSSELNVNALLLGDSALYLCASSTQFGETQYFGPGTRLLVL.

This clonotype was detected only a few times. The chain recombines TRBV27 with TRBJ2-1; 8 nucleotides line up with TRBD1. The CDR3 loop spans 16 amino acids. The V gene's germline CDR1 is MNHEY and CDR2 SMNVEV (reference sequence). Unmatched junction bases numbered 15, after V lost 7 bases and J lost 7 bases. Here the CDR3 reads CASTSPGQGARNEQFF. CDR3 in DNA: TGTGCCAGCACCTCCCCAGGGCAGGGGGCTAGAAATGAGCAGTTCTTC.

This rearrangement joins TRBV5-1 to TRBJ2-5; 9 bases match TRBD1. This CDR3 is built from 13 residues. Losses at the gene ends were 0 bases for V and 13 bases for J; bases not matched to a gene: 7. CDR1 and CDR2 (germline): SGHRS, YFSETQ. CDR3 residues: CASSLVQGADRYF. The DNA of the CDR3 is TGCGCCAGCAGCTTGGTACAGGGGGCCGACCGGTACTTC. The variable domain in full, with the rest retrieved from reference TRBV5-1 and TRBJ2-5, is KAGVTQTPRYLIKTRGQQVTLSCSPISGHRSVSWYQQTPGQGLQFLFEYFSETQRNKGNFPGRFSGRQFSNSRSEMNVSTLELGDSALYLCASSLVQGADRYFGPGTRLLVL.

This clonotype was seen ten or more times. The gene calls are TRBV29-1 and TRBJ2-1; D is unclear. The CDR3 has 10 amino acids. Looked up from germline, CDR1 is SQVTM and CDR2 is ANQGSEA. Trimming pared 7 bases from V and 4 bases from J, leaving 5 bases between. The chain's CDR3 is CSAMYNEQFF. The CDR3 nucleotides are TGCAGCGCCATGTACAATGAGCAGTTCTTC.

This clonotype was seen only a few times. V is TRBV24-1 and J is TRBJ2-1; 7 bases agree with TRBD2. This CDR3 is built from 15 residues. CDR1 KGHDR and CDR2 SFDVKD come from the germline V gene. The ends lost 0 bases at V and 10 bases at J; junction bases unmatched: 8. CDR3 DNA: TGTGCCACCAGTGATTTGCGGGCGGGAGAAGACGAGCAGTTCTTC. Translating gives CATSDLRAGEDEQFF.

The rearrangement links TRBV27 to TRBJ2-1; 14 bases align to TRBD2. J gave up 5 bases and V 8 bases, and 14 bases lay outside the gene matches. Germline V lookup: CDR1 MNHEY, CDR2 SMNVEV (reference sequence). The CDR3 length is 18 residues. The CDR3 DNA sequence: TGTGCCAGCGCCTCGCGACTAGCGGGAGGGCCCAGTGACAATGAGCAGTTCTTC. This sequence encodes CASASRLAGGPSDNEQFF.

There are many counts of this clonotype. The chain has TRBV5-1 and TRBJ2-7; 8 positions agree with TRBD1. V dropped 2 bases and J dropped 2; count of bases not matched to a gene: 3. The CDR3 consists of 14 residues. Per germline, CDR1 SGHRS and CDR2 YFSETQ. For the CDR3, the DNA is TGCGCCAGCAGCTTTGGGACAGGCGCCTACGAGCAGTACTTC. It yields the protein CASSFGTGAYEQYF.

The rearrangement joins TRBV3-1 to TRBJ2-1; perhaps TRBD2 as D (6 bases). Trimming cost V 0 bases and J 0 bases, with 12 bases left between them. The germline CDR1 and CDR2 sequences are LGHDT and YNNKEL (reference sequence). The CDR3 spans 17 residues. CDR3 residues: CASSQDVGRTSYNEQFF. CDR3 nucleotide sequence: TGTGCCAGCAGCCAAGACGTCGGGAGAACCTCCTACAATGAGCAGTTCTTC.

The V call is TRBV5-1, the J call TRBJ2-7, with 11 bases that match TRBD2. Germline CDR1 is SGHRS and CDR2 is YFSETQ. The length of the CDR3 is 17 residues. Trimming took 4 bases from V and 1 from J; bases not matched to a gene: 10. In DNA, the CDR3 is TGCGCCAGCAGCACCTATCCGACTAGCGGGAAATCCTACGAGCAGTACTTC. It specifies CASSTYPTSGKSYEQYF.

The CDR3 DNA reads TGCAGTGCTAGAGCCCCAGGGAAGAGCAATCAGCCCCAGCATTTT. Its translation: CSARAPGKSNQPQHF. The chain couples TRBV20-1 to TRBJ1-5; D is possibly TRBD1 (5 bases). Germline V lookup: CDR1 DFQATT, CDR2 SNEGSKA (reference sequence). Trimming left V 1 base short and J 1 base short, with 11 bases between. CDR3 length: 15 residues.